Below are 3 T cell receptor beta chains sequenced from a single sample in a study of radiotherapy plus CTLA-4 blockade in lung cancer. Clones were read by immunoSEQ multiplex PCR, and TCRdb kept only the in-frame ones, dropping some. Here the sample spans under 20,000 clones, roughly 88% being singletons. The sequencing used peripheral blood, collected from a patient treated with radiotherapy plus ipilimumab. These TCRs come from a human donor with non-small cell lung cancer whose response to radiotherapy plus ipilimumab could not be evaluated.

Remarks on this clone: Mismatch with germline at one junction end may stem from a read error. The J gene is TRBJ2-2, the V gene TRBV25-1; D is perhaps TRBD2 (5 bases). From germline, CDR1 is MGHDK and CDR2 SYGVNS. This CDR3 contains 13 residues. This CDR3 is CASSEYNTGEPFF. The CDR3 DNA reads TGTGCCAGCAGTGAATATAACACCGGGGAGCCGTTTTTT.

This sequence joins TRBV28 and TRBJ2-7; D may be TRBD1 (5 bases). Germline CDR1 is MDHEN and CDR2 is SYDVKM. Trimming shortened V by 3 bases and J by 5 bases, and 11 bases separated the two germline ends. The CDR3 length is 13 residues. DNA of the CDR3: TGTGCCAGCAGTTTCTCCAGGGTCCACGAGCAGTACTTC. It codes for CASSFSRVHEQYF.

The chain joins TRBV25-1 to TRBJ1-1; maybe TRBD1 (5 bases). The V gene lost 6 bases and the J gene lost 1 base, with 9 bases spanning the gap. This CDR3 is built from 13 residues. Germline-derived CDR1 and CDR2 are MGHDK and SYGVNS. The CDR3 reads CASRTTENTEAFF. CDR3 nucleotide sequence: TGTGCCAGCAGGACGACAGAGAACACTGAAGCTTTCTTT.